The 31 T cell receptor beta chains presented below share a single source sample, sequenced in a study of cytomegalovirus exposure and HLA in healthy donors. In the PCR, 60 Vbeta and 13 Jbeta primers were used. Libraries were prepared by immunoSEQ multiplex PCR; TCRdb keeps only in-frame clonotypes and omits some of them. The sample contains about 99,000 clones, around 60% of which appear only once. The sequencing sample was made of PBMCs. The receptors originated from a woman in her forties or fifties in good health and CMV-seronegative.

The V gene is TRBV18, the J gene TRBJ2-1; maybe TRBD2 (5 bases). Per the germline V gene, CDR1 is KGHSH and CDR2 is LQKENI. The CDR3 spans 14 residues. The ends were cut back, 4 bases at V and 7 bases at J, with 14 bases in the middle. The CDR3 protein is CASSLAGPGNEQFF. CDR3 sequence (DNA): TGTGCCAGCTCACTTGCAGGTCCGGGGAATGAGCAGTTCTTC.

This clone was observed a handful of times. The V gene is TRBV28, the J gene TRBJ2-7, with D perhaps TRBD1 (5 bases). This CDR3 has 14 amino acids. Germline V gene data show CDR1 as MDHEN and CDR2 as SYDVKM. With 5 bases removed from V and 3 bases from J, the gap between germline ends came to 14 bases. CDR3 sequence reads: CASSIQDGFYEQYF. The CDR3 DNA follows: TGTGCCAGCAGTATACAGGACGGTTTCTACGAGCAGTACTTC.

The chain carries TRBV29-1 and TRBJ2-2; 11 bases align to TRBD1. The CDR3 contains 14 residues. Germline V CDR1 and CDR2: SQVTM, ANQGSEA. Trimming removed 1 base from V and 5 bases from J; junction bases left unmatched: 0. CDR3 in amino acids: CSVEGDRGTGELFF. The CDR3 nucleotides read TGCAGCGTTGAAGGGGACAGGGGGACCGGGGAGCTGTTTTTT.

J is TRBJ1-6 and V is TRBV7-6; 7 bases are shared with TRBD1. Germline V CDR1 and CDR2: SGHVS, FNYEAQ. CDR3 length: 15 amino acids. V lost 2 bases, J lost 8 bases, and 6 bases stayed unmatched. The CDR3 region is CASSLRDRLDSPLHF. The CDR3 DNA reads TGTGCCAGCAGCTTACGGGACAGATTGGATTCACCCCTCCACTTT.

The rearrangement links TRBV5-8 to TRBJ1-5; 7 bases line up with TRBD1. J was trimmed by 2 bases and V by 3 bases; bases with no gene match: 8. The CDR3 has 16 residues. Per the germline V gene, CDR1 is SGHTS and CDR2 is YDEGEE. The CDR3 region has the DNA TGTGCCAGCAGCTCCTACGGGACAGCTCGCAATCAGCCCCAGCATTTT. Translating gives CASSSYGTARNQPQHF. Using reference TRBV5-8 and TRBJ1-5 for the parts outside the CDR3, the full variable domain is EAGVTQSPTHLIKTRGQQATLRCSPISGHTSVYWYQQALGLGLQFLLWYDEGEERNRGNFPPRFSGRQFPNYSSELNVNALELEDSALYLCASSSYGTARNQPQHFGDGTRLSIL.

The table lists this clone with a few counts. The chain employs TRBV18 and TRBJ2-3, with 7 positions matching TRBD1. Trimming took 3 bases from V and 6 from J; bases not matched to a gene: 9. CDR1 is KGHSH and CDR2 is LQKENI in the germline V gene. The CDR3 has 15 amino acids. CDR3 sequence (DNA): TGTGCCAGCTCACCCGGGACAGAAAGTGTGGATACGCAGTATTTT. Its translation is CASSPGTESVDTQYF.

The chain joins TRBV29-1 to TRBJ1-3; no reliable D call. The V gene's germline CDR1 is SQVTM and CDR2 ANQGSEA. The length of the CDR3 is 12 residues. V was clipped by 4 bases and J by 4 bases, with 8 bases between them. The CDR3, as DNA: TGCAGCGTTGGGTCGGGGGGAAACACCATATATTTT. Its protein product is CSVGSGGNTIYF.

In its sample, this clone is medium-sized. This sequence joins TRBV4-2 and TRBJ1-5; possibly TRBD1 for D (5 bases). Germline V lookup: CDR1 LGHNA, CDR2 YNFKEQ. The germline V and J ends were trimmed by 0 bases and 4 bases, with 10 bases remaining between them. The CDR3 consists of 15 residues. DNA for the CDR3: TGTGCCAGCAGCCAAGAGTGGGGGGGGAATCAGCCCCAGCATTTT. It is translated as CASSQEWGGNQPQHF.

This clone is classed as medium-sized. The chain combines TRBV4-3 with TRBJ2-6; TRBD1 is a possible D gene (6 bases). The V end was cut by 0 bases, the J end by 0 bases, with 6 bases between. CDR1 and CDR2 from the germline V gene are LGHNA and YSLEER. The CDR3 totals 16 residues. CDR3: CASSQEDSSGANVLTF. Written as DNA, the CDR3 is TGCGCCAGCAGCCAAGAGGACAGCTCTGGGGCCAACGTCCTGACTTTC.

The rearrangement uses TRBV7-9 and TRBJ1-5; D gene ambiguous. This CDR3 comprises 13 residues. The germline V gene encodes CDR1 SEHNR and CDR2 FQNEAQ (reference sequence). Trimming cost V 5 bases and J 5 bases, with 10 bases left between them. As DNA, the CDR3 is TGTGCCAGCAGCCTACTTTCTGATCAGCCCCAGCATTTT. This gives the protein CASSLLSDQPQHF. Full variable domain (remainder filled in from reference TRBV7-9 and TRBJ1-5): DTGVSQNPRHKITKRGQNVTFRCDPISEHNRLYWYRQTLGQGPEFLTYFQNEAQLEKSRLLSDRFSAERPKGSFSTLEIQRTEQGDSAMYLCASSLLSDQPQHFGDGTRLSIL.

V usage is TRBV4-1 and J usage is TRBJ1-2; unclear D gene. There are 11 residues in the CDR3. From germline, CDR1 is MGHRA and CDR2 YSYEKL. The V and J ends lost 3 bases and 10 bases respectively, with 9 bases between them. The CDR3 sequence is CASSHRQDYTF. CDR3 DNA sequence: TGCGCCAGCAGCCATCGGCAGGACTACACCTTC.

The rearrangement uses TRBV6-4 and TRBJ2-4; TRBD1 agrees at 8 bases. V was pared by 6 bases and J by 9 bases, with 7 bases of the junction left unmatched. Germline V CDR1 and CDR2: MRHNA, SNTAGT. The CDR3 covers 13 residues. CDR3 residues: CASSQGAQSIQYF. CDR3 coding DNA: TGTGCCAGCAGCCAGGGGGCCCAGAGCATTCAGTACTTC.

The chain is built from TRBV25-1 and TRBJ1-4; TRBD1 aligns across 7 bases. CDR1 is MGHDK and CDR2 is SYGVNS in the germline V gene. The CDR3 sequence is 16 residues long. With V trimmed by 3 bases and J by 8 bases, 12 bases remained unmatched. CDR3 sequence: CASSEFIGGGAEKLFF. The CDR3 DNA is TGTGCCAGCAGTGAGTTTATCGGAGGGGGCGCCGAAAAACTGTTTTTT.

V is TRBV5-6 and J is TRBJ1-1; perhaps TRBD1 as D (5 bases). Trimming pared 4 bases from V and 4 bases from J, leaving 26 bases between. Germline CDR1 and CDR2: SGHDT and YYEEEE. The CDR3 spans 18 residues. The CDR3 protein is CASSKWKGFGAVSTEAFF. The CDR3 nucleotides are TGTGCCAGCAGCAAATGGAAGGGATTTGGGGCGGTAAGCACTGAAGCTTTCTTT.

The chain uses TRBV10-2 and TRBJ2-5, with 8 bases identical to TRBD2. This CDR3 is 13 amino acids long. The germline gives CDR1 WSHSY, CDR2 SAAADI. J gave up 6 bases and V 9 bases, and 9 bases lay outside the gene matches. Here the CDR3 DNA reads TGCGCCAGTTCGGCGGGAGGACGAAAGACCCAGTACTTC. This encodes CASSAGGRKTQYF.

The rearrangement uses TRBV6-1 and TRBJ1-1; D is unclear. Germline CDR1 MNHNS, CDR2 SASEGT. The CDR3 runs to 11 residues. The ends were cut back, 4 bases at V and 8 bases at J, with 8 bases in the middle. The CDR3 here is CASSAGFEAFF. The CDR3 DNA sequence: TGTGCCAGCAGTGCCGGGTTCGAAGCTTTCTTT.

This CDR3 is CASSFGQIPDQPQHF. DNA for the CDR3: TGTGCCAGCAGCTTTGGACAGATCCCCGATCAGCCCCAGCATTTT. The chain recombines TRBV5-8 with TRBJ1-5; D is possibly TRBD1 (6 bases). Germline CDR1 and CDR2: SGHTS and YDEGEE. The CDR3 spans 15 residues. V was trimmed by 2 bases and J by 5 bases, leaving 14 bases between them.

The chain combines TRBV6-1 with TRBJ1-1; 8 nucleotides match TRBD1. The V segment lost 6 bases and the J segment 3 bases; nucleotides outside the gene matches: 3. Germline V gene sequence: CDR1 MNHNS, CDR2 SASEGT. This CDR3 is built from 13 residues. The CDR3 region is CASRHRGDTEAFF. CDR3 nucleotide sequence: TGTGCCAGCAGGCACAGGGGGGACACTGAAGCTTTCTTT.

On this clone itself: One end of the junction does not line up with germline, which may come from a read error. This chain uses TRBV7-9 with TRBJ1-6, with TRBD1 matching over 8 bases. Germline V lookup: CDR1 SEHNR, CDR2 FQNEAQ (reference sequence). The CDR3 length is 12 residues. CDR3 loop: CSSSPTGGPLHF. As DNA, the CDR3 is TGTTCCAGCAGTCCTACAGGGGGACCCCTCCACTTT.

The chain has TRBV4-2 and TRBJ2-1, with 7 bases matching TRBD2. Germline assignment: CDR1 LGHNA and CDR2 YNFKEQ. With 0 bases clipped from V and 7 bases from J, the junction kept 6 bases outside the gene matches. The CDR3 totals 15 residues. CDR3 sequence: CASSQEKLGGNEQFF. CDR3 nucleotides: TGTGCCAGCAGCCAAGAAAAGTTGGGGGGGAATGAGCAGTTCTTC.

The chain has TRBV2 and TRBJ1-5; TRBD1 matches at 8 bases. V was clipped by 6 bases and J by 11 bases; unmatched bases: 12. Per germline, CDR1 SNHLY and CDR2 FYNNEI. The CDR3 length is 14 residues. The CDR3 sequence is CASRDGTGGQAQHF. The CDR3 region has the DNA TGTGCCAGCAGGGACGGGACAGGCGGGCAGGCCCAGCATTTT.

The genes are TRBV28 and TRBJ1-2; TRBD1 agrees at 9 bases. CDR1 is MDHEN and CDR2 is SYDVKM in the germline V gene. The length of the CDR3 is 14 residues. V lost 6 bases to trimming and J lost 8 bases; unmatched junction nucleotides: 10. The CDR3: CASRTGQGERGYTF. As DNA, the CDR3 is TGTGCCAGCAGAACGGGACAGGGAGAGCGGGGCTACACCTTC.

This clone was picked up one time. This chain connects TRBV5-4 to TRBJ2-1; TRBD2 is a possible D gene (5 bases). CDR1 is SGHNT, CDR2 YYREEE, per germline (reference sequence). Trimming took 2 bases from V and 1 from J, leaving 10 bases between them. The CDR3 has 15 amino acids. In DNA, the CDR3 is TGTGCCAGCAGCTTACCCCGGGAATCCTACAATGAGCAGTTCTTC. Protein: CASSLPRESYNEQFF. Based on the CDR3 plus reference TRBV5-4 and TRBJ2-1, the full variable domain is ETGVTQSPTHLIKTRGQQVTLRCSSQSGHNTVSWYQQALGQGPQFIFQYYREEENGRGNFPPRFSGLQFPNYSSELNVNALELDDSALYLCASSLPRESYNEQFFGPGTRLTVL.

The rearrangement uses TRBV5-5 and TRBJ1-5; D may be TRBD1 (5 bases). CDR3 length: 14 amino acids. V lost 1 base, J lost 4 bases, and 9 bases lay in between. The germline CDR1 and CDR2 sequences are SGHKS and YYEKEE (reference sequence). CDR3 DNA sequence: TGTGCCAGCAGCTTGCAGACAGAAAATCAGCCCCAGCATTTT. Translation: CASSLQTENQPQHF.

The rearrangement uses TRBV4-1 and TRBJ1-3; D is unclear. Trimming took off 1 base at V and 4 bases at J, with 17 bases between the two ends. The CDR3 extends over 17 amino acids. Germline assignment: CDR1 MGHRA and CDR2 YSYEKL. The CDR3 loop is CASSQVSSQVLGNTIYF. The CDR3 coding sequence is TGCGCCAGCAGCCAAGTATCTAGCCAGGTGTTGGGAAACACCATATATTTT.

The genes are TRBV25-1 and TRBJ2-2, with D unresolved. The V gene lost 3 bases and the J gene lost 3 bases, with 5 bases spanning the gap. This CDR3 is 13 amino acids long. In germline, CDR1 is MGHDK, CDR2 SYGVNS. The CDR3 loop reads CASSDRYTGELFF. CDR3 bases: TGTGCCAGCAGTGATCGGTACACCGGGGAGCTGTTTTTT.

The rearrangement uses TRBV27 and TRBJ2-1, with D possibly TRBD2 on 6 matching bases. Germline V gene sequence: CDR1 MNHEY, CDR2 SMNVEV (reference sequence). V lost 0 bases to trimming and J lost 8 bases, with 20 bases between them. The CDR3 covers 17 residues. The CDR3 region is CASSLSTWTGVSDEQFF. DNA for the CDR3: TGTGCCAGCAGTTTATCTACCTGGACGGGGGTGAGTGATGAGCAGTTCTTC.

The genes are TRBV9 and TRBJ2-7, with 10 positions matching TRBD2. V dropped 0 bases and J dropped 6; count of bases not matched to a gene: 6. This CDR3 is built from 15 residues. CDR1 SGDLS and CDR2 YYNGEE come from the germline V gene. CDR3 nucleotides: TGTGCCAGCAGCGTAGAAGCGGGAGGGCCAATCGAGCAGTACTTC. As protein: CASSVEAGGPIEQYF.

The genes are TRBV4-1 and TRBJ2-1; a weak D match, TRBD2 (5 bases). Germline-derived CDR1 and CDR2 are MGHRA and YSYEKL. The CDR3 runs to 17 residues. Trimming removed 1 base from V and 2 bases from J, with 15 bases in between. This CDR3 is CASSQGAIASAYNEQFF. CDR3 in DNA: TGCGCCAGCAGCCAAGGAGCGATAGCGAGTGCCTACAATGAGCAGTTCTTC.

This rearrangement joins TRBV18 to TRBJ1-1; unclear D gene. With 9 bases removed from V and 3 bases from J, the gap between germline ends came to 17 bases. Germline CDR1 KGHSH, CDR2 LQKENI. The CDR3 runs 14 residues. CDR3 sequence: CASSADGRDTEAFF. The CDR3 nucleotides read TGTGCCAGTTCCGCCGACGGCCGGGACACTGAAGCTTTCTTT.

As regards this clone: A junction end diverges from the germline sequence, so it may reflect a read error. V gene TRBV19 combines with J gene TRBJ2-5, with 10 bases that match TRBD2. Germline CDR1 reads LNHDA; CDR2 reads SQIVND (reference sequence). The CDR3 is made up of 15 amino acids. The CDR3 is CVSSMSSGGQETQYF. The DNA of the CDR3 is TGTGTCAGTAGTATGTCTAGCGGGGGCCAAGAGACCCAGTACTTC.